These 10 T cell receptor beta chains share one sample of origin, sequenced in a study of shared clonotypes between healthy human individuals (dated by TCRdb to 2019 to 2021). Libraries were made using the immunoSEQ multiplex PCR assay. TCRdb carries this immuneACCESS record with in-frame sequences only. Its versions omit some clonotypes, under half of them owing to an unresolved V gene in the studies checked, with the rest unexplained. Here the sample has around 1,900,000 clones; around 93% occur a single time. The ten most abundant clones make up approximately 1.7% of the sample. CD8 naive samples were obtained by positive selection for CCR7 among CD45RO-negative cells, yielding a CD45RA+CCR7+ population from which TemRA cells were excluded. Material: naive CD8+ T cells from PBMCs. The intended sense of this specimen's cell subset or site label: CD45RA+CCR7+. The receptors shown here come from a man aged 18 to 29 in good health. Some clones in this sample may be carry-over from other donors' samples.

The rearrangement uses TRBV11-1 and TRBJ2-1; maybe TRBD1 (6 bases). This CDR3 has 14 residues. The V gene lost 2 bases and the J gene lost 7 bases, with 12 bases spanning the gap. Germline loops: CDR1 SGHAT, CDR2 FQDESV (reference sequence). The CDR3 loop is CASSLRGFGNEQFF. The CDR3 nucleotides read TGTGCCAGCAGCTTAAGGGGGTTCGGGAATGAGCAGTTCTTC.

A note on this clone: Other DNA sequences from this sample encode an identical CDR3 as well. The V gene is TRBV19, the J gene TRBJ1-5; D not resolved. The CDR3 sequence is 12 residues long. Germline CDR1 reads LNHDA; CDR2 reads SQIVND (reference sequence). V was pared by 3 bases and J by 2 bases, with 2 bases between. The CDR3 DNA sequence: TGTGCCAGTAGTATCGGCAATCAGCCCCAGCATTTT. Its protein product is CASSIGNQPQHF.

The rearrangement uses TRBV19 and TRBJ2-7, with D tentatively TRBD2 (8 bases). V lost 0 bases to trimming and J lost 5 bases, with 14 bases between them. The CDR3 runs 15 residues. The germline V gene has CDR1 LNHDA and CDR2 SQIVND (reference sequence). This CDR3 is CASSIDREGAHEQYF. The CDR3 DNA follows: TGTGCCAGTAGTATAGATCGGGAGGGGGCCCACGAGCAGTACTTC.

This chain uses TRBV27 with TRBJ2-7; D gene ambiguous. Germline-derived CDR1 and CDR2 are MNHEY and SMNVEV (reference sequence). The CDR3 has 15 residues. V was pared by 1 base and J by 1 base, with 11 bases between. The DNA for the CDR3 is TGTGCCAGCAGTTTATTACCGGTACCGTCCTACGAGCAGTACTTC. Its protein is CASSLLPVPSYEQYF.

In its sample, this clone was seen once. The chain combines TRBV4-3 with TRBJ2-3, with 10 positions matching TRBD2. The CDR3 extends over 17 amino acids. Unmatched junction bases numbered 8, after V lost 0 bases and J lost 5 bases. Germline-derived CDR1 and CDR2 are LGHNA and YSLEER. The CDR3 DNA follows: TGCGCCAGCAGCCAAGATCGAGCGGGAGGGCCGGTAGATACGCAGTATTTT. Translation: CASSQDRAGGPVDTQYF.

Remarks on this clone: This sample includes further DNA sequences coding for the same CDR3. This chain uses TRBV27 with TRBJ1-1, with D perhaps TRBD1 (5 bases). This CDR3 is 13 amino acids long. V lost 2 bases and J 4 bases, leaving 8 bases between the germline ends. CDR1 and CDR2 (germline): MNHEY, SMNVEV (reference sequence). The CDR3 protein is CASSLLGGTEAFF. In nucleotides, the CDR3 is TGTGCCAGCAGTTTACTGGGGGGCACTGAAGCTTTCTTT.

The CDR3 nucleotides read TGTGCCAGCAGCTCGGGACTAGCAGTCGGGGATACGCAGTATTTT. It translates to CASSSGLAVGDTQYF. This chain links TRBV9 with TRBJ2-3; 9 bases match TRBD2. V gave up 4 bases and J gave up 6 bases; unmatched junction bases: 9. Germline V gene sequence: CDR1 SGDLS, CDR2 YYNGEE. This CDR3 comprises 15 residues.

This sequence joins TRBV6-1 and TRBJ2-1; the match to TRBD2 covers 9 bases. There are 12 residues in the CDR3. V was clipped by 6 bases and J by 13 bases; unmatched bases: 7. Germline CDR1 is MNHNS and CDR2 is SASEGT. The CDR3 loop is CASSRFSGGQFF. In DNA form, the CDR3 reads TGTGCCAGCAGCCGCTTTAGCGGGGGACAGTTCTTC.

This chain uses TRBV19 with TRBJ2-1; no definite D call. CDR1 LNHDA and CDR2 SQIVND come from the germline V gene (reference sequence). The CDR3 totals 15 residues. Trimming took off 3 bases at V and 6 bases at J, with 15 bases between the two ends. CDR3 sequence reads: CASSMTDSFINEQFF. The DNA for the CDR3 is TGTGCCAGTAGTATGACGGATAGCTTCATCAATGAGCAGTTCTTC.

V gene TRBV7-9 combines with J gene TRBJ1-3; D not certain. Germline lookup yields CDR1 SEHNR and CDR2 FQNEAQ (reference sequence). The germline V and J ends were trimmed by 4 bases and 7 bases, with 20 bases remaining between them. The CDR3 is 16 amino acids. CDR3 coding DNA: TGTGCCAGCAGCTCCGCGGCCATTTCTCCGGGTAACACCATATATTTT. Translated, it gives CASSSAAISPGNTIYF.